This TCR beta chain is drawn from a study of OX40 agonist ivuxolimab in advanced cancers. About the research overall: Earlier treatment with anti-PD-1, anti-PD-L1 or anti-CTLA-4 was permitted, and around 43% had received some.

This table comes from immunoSEQ multiplex PCR, and its TCRdb copy is limited to in-frame clones, with some not included. The table shows 50,000 to 55,000 clones, with approximately 75% occurring only once. Concerning this clone: What it recognizes is unknown.

Looked up from germline, CDR1 is WSHSY and CDR2 is SAAADI. The CDR3 extends over 17 amino acids. With V trimmed by 0 bases and J by 2 bases, 7 bases remained unmatched. Study-level points and caveats: Average numbers of expanded clones were greater in CD8+ T cells than in CD4+.

Specimen: CD4+ or CD8+ T cells sorted from blood, collected in a trial of the OX40 agonist ivuxolimab. The receptor was derived from an adult with an advanced solid tumor such as melanoma, head and neck, liver or kidney cancer. The V gene is TRBV10-2, the J gene TRBJ2-3, with 8 bases identical to TRBD2. For the CDR3, the DNA is TGCGCCAGCAGTGAGTCCCGAATAGCGGGATACACAGATACGCAGTATTTT. Its translation: CASSESRIAGYTDTQYF.